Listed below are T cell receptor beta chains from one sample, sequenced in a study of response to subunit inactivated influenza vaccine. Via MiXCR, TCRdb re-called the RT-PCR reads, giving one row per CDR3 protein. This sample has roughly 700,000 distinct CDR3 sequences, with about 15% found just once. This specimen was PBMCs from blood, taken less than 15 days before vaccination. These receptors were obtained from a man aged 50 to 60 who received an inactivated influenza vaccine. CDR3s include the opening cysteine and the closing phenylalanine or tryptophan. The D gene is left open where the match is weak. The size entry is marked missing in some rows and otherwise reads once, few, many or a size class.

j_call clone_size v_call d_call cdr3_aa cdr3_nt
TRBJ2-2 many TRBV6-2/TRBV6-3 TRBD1 CASRTGTGNTGELFF TGTGCCAGCAGAACAGGGACAGGGAACACCGGGGAGCTGTTTTTT
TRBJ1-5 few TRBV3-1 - CATGFGEQPQHF TGTGCCACCGGGTTTGGGGAACAGCCCCAGCATTTT
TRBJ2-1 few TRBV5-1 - CASSLVGSPDNEQFF TGCGCCAGCAGCTTGGTGGGATCCCCGGACAATGAGCAGTTCTTC
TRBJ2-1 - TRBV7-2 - CASSPDAEQFF TGTGCCAGCAGTCCAGACGCTGAGCAGTTCTTC
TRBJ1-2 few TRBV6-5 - CASSLRRFWGTNYGYTF TGTGCCAGCAGTTTACGCCGTTTCTGGGGGACTAACTATGGCTACACCTTC
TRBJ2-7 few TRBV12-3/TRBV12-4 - CASSLGRGGYYEQYF TGTGCCAGCAGTTTGGGGAGAGGCGGTTACTACGAGCAGTACTTC
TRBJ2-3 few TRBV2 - CASKRGLGGDTQYF TGTGCCAGCAAGAGGGGGCTAGGAGGGGATACGCAGTATTTT
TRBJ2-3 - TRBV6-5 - CASSSWPPTAGTDTQYF TGTGCCAGCAGTTCCTGGCCCCCAACAGCTGGCACAGATACGCAGTATTTT
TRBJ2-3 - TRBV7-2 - CASSPRKDTQYF TGTGCCAGCAGTCCCAGGAAGGATACGCAGTATTTT
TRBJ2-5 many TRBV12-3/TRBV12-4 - CASSLNAGETQYF TGTGCCAGCAGTTTAAATGCGGGCGAGACCCAGTACTTC
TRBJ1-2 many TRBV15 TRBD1 CATSADRGNGYTF TGTGCCACCAGCGCGGACAGGGGGAATGGCTACACCTTC
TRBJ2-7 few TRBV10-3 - CAISELTRASYEQYF TGTGCCATCAGTGAACTAACCAGGGCCTCCTACGAGCAGTACTTC
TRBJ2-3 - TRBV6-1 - CASSGEVVSTQYF TGTGCCAGCAGTGGGGAAGTCGTCTCTACGCAGTATTTT
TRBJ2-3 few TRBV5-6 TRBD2 CASSLAWRGGFTDTQYF TGTGCCAGCAGCTTGGCCTGGCGGGGGGGCTTTACAGATACGCAGTATTTT
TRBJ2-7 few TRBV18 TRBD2 CASSPGPGRTSGGSYEQYF TGTGCCAGCTCACCTGGGCCTGGCCGGACTAGCGGGGGTTCCTACGAGCAGTACTTC
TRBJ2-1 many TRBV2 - CASSDTAAASDEQFF TGTGCCAGCAGTGATACCGCAGCCGCGTCGGATGAGCAGTTCTTC
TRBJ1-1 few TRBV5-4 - CASSERINTEAFF TGTGCCAGCAGCGAAAGAATTAACACTGAAGCTTTCTTT
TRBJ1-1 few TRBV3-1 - CASSRADPNTEAFF TGTGCCAGCAGCCGGGCGGACCCGAACACTGAAGCTTTCTTT
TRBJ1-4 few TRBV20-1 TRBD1 CSASSLGQGAGRNEKLFF TGCAGTGCTAGTTCCTTGGGACAGGGGGCCGGGCGAAATGAAAAACTGTTTTTT
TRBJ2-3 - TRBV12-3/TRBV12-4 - CASNLFGGNTDTQYF TGTGCCAGCAACCTTTTTGGGGGAAACACAGATACGCAGTATTTT
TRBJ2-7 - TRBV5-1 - CASSLGAPGSEQYF TGCGCCAGCAGCTTGGGGGCCCCCGGGAGCGAGCAGTACTTC
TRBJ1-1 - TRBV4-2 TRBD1 CASSQDDRVGKNTEAFF TGTGCCAGCAGCCAAGATGACAGGGTCGGTAAAAACACTGAAGCTTTCTTT
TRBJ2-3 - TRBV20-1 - CSARDFWLEADTQYF TGCAGTGCTAGAGATTTCTGGCTTGAGGCAGATACGCAGTATTTT
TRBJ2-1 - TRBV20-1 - CSARAGERAYNEQFF TGCAGTGCTAGAGCTGGCGAACGAGCCTACAATGAGCAGTTCTTC
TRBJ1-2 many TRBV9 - CASSVAGNYGYTF TGTGCCAGCAGCGTAGCAGGGAACTATGGCTACACCTTC
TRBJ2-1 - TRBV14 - CASSQDRRGNEQFF TGTGCCAGCAGCCAAGATCGAAGAGGCAATGAGCAGTTCTTC
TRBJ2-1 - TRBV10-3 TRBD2 CAIRGTSLNSSYNEQFF TGTGCCATCAGAGGGACTAGCCTTAACAGCTCCTACAATGAGCAGTTCTTC
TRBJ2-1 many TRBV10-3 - CAISDYNEQFF TGTGCCATCAGTGACTACAATGAGCAGTTCTTC
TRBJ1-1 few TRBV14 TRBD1 CASSQAQGGTEAFF TGTGCCAGCAGCCAAGCCCAGGGGGGGACTGAAGCTTTCTTT